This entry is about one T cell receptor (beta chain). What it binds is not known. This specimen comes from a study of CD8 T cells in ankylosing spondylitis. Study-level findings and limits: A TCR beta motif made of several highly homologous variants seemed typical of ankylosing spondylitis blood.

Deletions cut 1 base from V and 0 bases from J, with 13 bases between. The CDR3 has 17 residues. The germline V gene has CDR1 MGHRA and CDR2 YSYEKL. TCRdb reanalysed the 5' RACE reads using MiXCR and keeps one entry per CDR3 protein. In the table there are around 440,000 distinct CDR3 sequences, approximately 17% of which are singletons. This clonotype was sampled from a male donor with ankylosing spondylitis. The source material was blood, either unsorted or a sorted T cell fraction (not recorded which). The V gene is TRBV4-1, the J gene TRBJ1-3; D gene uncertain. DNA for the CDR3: TGCGCCAGCAGCCAAGGCCTCGGGCAGTCCTCTGGAAACACCATATATTTT. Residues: CASSQGLGQSSGNTIYF.